This TCR beta chain appears in the sequencing data of a study of regulatory T cells in long-lasting Graves disease. The study's findings and limits: Persistent Graves' cases showed lower TCR diversity than newly diagnosed cases.

This clonotype was counted ten times or more. Its antigen is not identified. Germline lookup yields CDR1 SGHAT and CDR2 FQDESV (reference sequence). The CDR3 has 14 residues. V trimming: 5 bases; J trimming: 3 bases; junction bases outside the gene matches: 6. In building TCR beta libraries, iRepertoire HTBI primers were used together with Arm-PCR of CDR3 regions. TCRdb reprocessed the multiplex PCR reads via MiXCR and lists one record per CDR3 protein. The profile shows 370,000 or so distinct CDR3 sequences, about 17% of them singletons. The time point: newly diagnosed GD, antithyroid drugs for less than 3 months. The TCR library used RNA extracted from PBMCs. These data were also filed under a second study, of T cells in Graves' hyperthyroidism and ophthalmopathy. That source reports: Exclusion of a patient resulted from uncontrolled infection, other autoimmune disease, pregnancy or lactation. Blood also contained most expanded thyroid clonotypes above 0.001. Using 13 V-J features, a model discriminated ophthalmopathy from stable hyperthyroidism.

The chain couples TRBV11-1 to TRBJ2-5; the match to TRBD1 covers 7 bases. This TCR derives from a woman between 18 and 29 years old with Graves disease. The source was peripheral blood mononuclear cells (PBMCs), collected at new diagnosis, from a patient treated with antithyroid drugs. The CDR3 DNA reads as TGTGCCAGCAGCCGCCGGGACAGCAAAGAGACCCAGTACTTC. It codes for CASSRRDSKETQYF.